A single T cell receptor (beta chain) is shown here with its context. This clonotype was seen once. Its antigen has not been determined. One end of the junction fails to match germline, which may point to a read error. This record comes from a study of patients and donors after allogeneic stem cell transplantation (TCRdb year 2020). The CDR1 and CDR2 encoded by the germline V gene (reference sequence) are SSHAT and FNYEAQ. CDR3 length: 17 amino acids, cysteine to phenylalanine. Only CDR3 DNA is held: 51 bases, read in frame from base 1. The library was obtained by RT-PCR. Instrument on record: NextSeq 550. TCRdb reworked the public reads: Q25 trimming with fastp, MiXCR clone assembly, productive beta chains retained. Identical CDR3 protein sequences are pooled into one entry, listed with their most common genes and DNA. For this sample there are roughly 140,000 distinct CDR3 sequences; about a third appear just once. About 50% of the sample lies in the top ten.

Sequencing was done on a sample of blood, either unsorted or a sorted T cell fraction (not recorded which). This receptor was obtained from a human donor who was either an allogeneic HSCT recipient or a stem cell or donor lymphocyte infusion donor (not recorded which). It is not recorded whose cells these are; they may come from a transplant donor. The chain links TRBV7-7 with TRBJ2-5; 10 bases in the middle match TRBD2. In nucleotide form, the sequence is TGTGCTAGCAGCTTAAGAGGGACTAGCGAGACGGGAGAGACCCAGTACTTC. Translation gives CASSLRGTSETGETQYF.